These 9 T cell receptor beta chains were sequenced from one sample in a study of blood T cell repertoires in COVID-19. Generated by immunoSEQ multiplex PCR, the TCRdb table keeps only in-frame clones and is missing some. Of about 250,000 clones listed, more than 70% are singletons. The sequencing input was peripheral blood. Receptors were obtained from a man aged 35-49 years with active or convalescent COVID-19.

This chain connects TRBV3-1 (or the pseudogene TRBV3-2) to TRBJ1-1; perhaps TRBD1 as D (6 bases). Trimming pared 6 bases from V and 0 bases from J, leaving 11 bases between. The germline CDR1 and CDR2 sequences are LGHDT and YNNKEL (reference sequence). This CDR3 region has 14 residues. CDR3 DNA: TGTGCCAGCAGTCGGGACACTATGAACACTGAAGCTTTCTTT. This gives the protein CASSRDTMNTEAFF.

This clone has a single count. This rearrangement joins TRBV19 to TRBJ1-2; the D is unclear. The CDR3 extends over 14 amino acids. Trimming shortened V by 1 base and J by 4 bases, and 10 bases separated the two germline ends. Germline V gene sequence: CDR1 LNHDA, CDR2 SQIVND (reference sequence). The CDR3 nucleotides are TGTGCCAGTAGTATAGGGGCCGGTCCCTATGGCTACACCTTC. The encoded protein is CASSIGAGPYGYTF.

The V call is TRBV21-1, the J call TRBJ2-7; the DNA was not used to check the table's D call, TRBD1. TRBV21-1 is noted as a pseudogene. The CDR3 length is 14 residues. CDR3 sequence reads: CASSKKGWGQTVGF. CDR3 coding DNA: TGTGCCAGCAGCAAAAAGGGCTGGGGACAGACGGTGGGATTC.

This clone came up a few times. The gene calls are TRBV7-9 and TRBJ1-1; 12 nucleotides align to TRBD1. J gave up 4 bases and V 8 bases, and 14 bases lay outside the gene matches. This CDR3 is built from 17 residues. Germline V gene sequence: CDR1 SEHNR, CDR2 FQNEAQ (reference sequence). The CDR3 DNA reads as TGTGCCAGCCGGATGGGGACAGGGGGCGCCGGGGGCACTGAAGCTTTCTTT. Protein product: CASRMGTGGAGGTEAFF.

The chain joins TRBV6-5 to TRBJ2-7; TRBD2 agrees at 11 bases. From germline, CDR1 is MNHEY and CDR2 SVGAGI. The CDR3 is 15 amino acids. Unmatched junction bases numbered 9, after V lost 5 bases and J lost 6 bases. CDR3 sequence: CASSNLISGRAEQYF. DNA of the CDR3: TGTGCCAGCAGTAACCTGATTAGCGGGAGGGCCGAGCAGTACTTC.

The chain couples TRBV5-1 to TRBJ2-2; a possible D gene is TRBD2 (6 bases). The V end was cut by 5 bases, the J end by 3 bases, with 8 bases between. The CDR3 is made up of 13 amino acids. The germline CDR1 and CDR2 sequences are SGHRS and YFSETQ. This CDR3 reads CASSRRDTGELFF. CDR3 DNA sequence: TGCGCCAGCAGTCGGAGGGACACCGGGGAGCTGTTTTTT.

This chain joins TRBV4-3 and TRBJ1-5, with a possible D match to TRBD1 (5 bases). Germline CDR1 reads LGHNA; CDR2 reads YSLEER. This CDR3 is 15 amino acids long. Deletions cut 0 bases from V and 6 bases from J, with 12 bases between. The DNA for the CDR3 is TGCGCCAGCAGCCAAGATTTCACCGGGGGTCAGCCCCAGCATTTT. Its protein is CASSQDFTGGQPQHF.

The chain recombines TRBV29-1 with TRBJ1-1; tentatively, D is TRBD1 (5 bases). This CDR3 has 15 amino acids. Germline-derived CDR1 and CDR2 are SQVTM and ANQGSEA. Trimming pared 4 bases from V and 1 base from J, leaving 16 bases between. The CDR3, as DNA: TGCAGCGTTGGAACCAGGGCCAATACGAACACTGAAGCTTTCTTT. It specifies CSVGTRANTNTEAFF. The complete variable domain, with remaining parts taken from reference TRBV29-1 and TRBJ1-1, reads SAVISQKPSRDICQRGTSLTIQCQVDSQVTMMFWYRQQPGQSLTLIATANQGSEATYESGFVIDKFPISRPNLTFSTLTVSNMSPEDSSIYLCSVGTRANTNTEAFFGQGTRLTVV.

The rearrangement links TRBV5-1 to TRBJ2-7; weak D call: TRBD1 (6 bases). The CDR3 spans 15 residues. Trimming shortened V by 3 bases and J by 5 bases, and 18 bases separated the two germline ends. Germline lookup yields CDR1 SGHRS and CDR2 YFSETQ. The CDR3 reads CASSSDGQTPNEQYF. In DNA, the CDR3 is TGCGCCAGCAGCTCGGACGGACAGACGCCTAACGAGCAGTACTTC.